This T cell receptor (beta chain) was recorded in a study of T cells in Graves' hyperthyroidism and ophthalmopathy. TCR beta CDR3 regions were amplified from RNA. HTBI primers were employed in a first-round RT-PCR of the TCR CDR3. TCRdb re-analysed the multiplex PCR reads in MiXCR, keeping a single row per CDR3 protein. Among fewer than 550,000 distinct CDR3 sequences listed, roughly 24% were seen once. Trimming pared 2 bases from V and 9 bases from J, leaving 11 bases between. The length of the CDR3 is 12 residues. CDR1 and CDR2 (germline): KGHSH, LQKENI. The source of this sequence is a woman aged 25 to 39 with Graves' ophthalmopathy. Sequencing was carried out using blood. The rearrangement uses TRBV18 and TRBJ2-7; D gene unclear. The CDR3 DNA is TGTGCCAGCTCACCAGACACCGATGGGCAGTACTTC. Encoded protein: CASSPDTDGQYF.